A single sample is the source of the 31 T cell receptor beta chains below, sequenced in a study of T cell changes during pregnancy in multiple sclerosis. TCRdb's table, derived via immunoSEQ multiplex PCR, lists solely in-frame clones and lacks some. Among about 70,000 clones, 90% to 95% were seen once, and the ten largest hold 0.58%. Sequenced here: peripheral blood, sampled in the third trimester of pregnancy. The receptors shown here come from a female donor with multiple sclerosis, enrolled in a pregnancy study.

The DNA for the CDR3 is TGTGCCAGCTCACCATTTCAGGTTGGAGAAAAACTGTTTTTT. Its translation is CASSPFQVGEKLFF. The chain links TRBV18 to TRBJ1-4; no firm D call. The CDR3 spans 14 residues. The V gene's germline CDR1 is KGHSH and CDR2 LQKENI. Between the trimmed V and J ends, which lost 2 bases and 8 bases, there was a span of 12 bases.

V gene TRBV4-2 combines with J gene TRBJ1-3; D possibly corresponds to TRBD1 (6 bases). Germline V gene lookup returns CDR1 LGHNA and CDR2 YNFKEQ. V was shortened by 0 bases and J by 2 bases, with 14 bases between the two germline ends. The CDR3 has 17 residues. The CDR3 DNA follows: TGTGCCAGCAGCCAAGATGGCGGGGGCTCTCCTGGAAACACCATATATTTT. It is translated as CASSQDGGGSPGNTIYF.

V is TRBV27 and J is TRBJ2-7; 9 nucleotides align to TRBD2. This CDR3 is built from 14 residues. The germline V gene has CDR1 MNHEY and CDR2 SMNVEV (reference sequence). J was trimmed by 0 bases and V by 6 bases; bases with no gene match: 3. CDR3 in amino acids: CASRVLAGSYEQYF. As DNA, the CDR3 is TGTGCCAGCAGAGTACTAGCGGGCTCCTACGAGCAGTACTTC.

The CDR3 loop reads CASRRTVQELPQHF. In DNA, the CDR3 is TGTGCCAGCAGGAGGACAGTACAGGAGTTGCCCCAGCATTTT. V gene TRBV2 combines with J gene TRBJ1-5; D might be TRBD1 (6 bases). Looked up from germline, CDR1 is SNHLY and CDR2 is FYNNEI. V lost 6 bases, J lost 9 bases, and 18 bases lay in between. The CDR3 length is 14 residues.

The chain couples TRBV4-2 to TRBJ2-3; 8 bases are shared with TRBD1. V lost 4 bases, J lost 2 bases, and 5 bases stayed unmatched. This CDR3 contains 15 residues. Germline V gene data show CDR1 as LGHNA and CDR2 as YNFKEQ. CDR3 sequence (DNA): TGTGCCAGCAGCCTTCGGACAGGGATCACAGATACGCAGTATTTT. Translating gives CASSLRTGITDTQYF.

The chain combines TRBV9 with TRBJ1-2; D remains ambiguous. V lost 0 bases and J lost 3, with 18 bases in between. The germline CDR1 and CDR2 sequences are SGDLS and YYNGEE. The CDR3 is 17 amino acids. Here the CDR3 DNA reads TGTGCCAGCAGCGTAGTGCCCGCAGCGCTCGGGGACTATGGCTACACCTTC. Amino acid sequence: CASSVVPAALGDYGYTF. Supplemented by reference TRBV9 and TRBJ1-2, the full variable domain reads DSGVTQTPKHLITATGQRVTLRCSPRSGDLSVYWYQQSLDQGLQFLIQYYNGEERAKGNILERFSAQQFPDLHSELNLSSLELGDSALYFCASSVVPAALGDYGYTFGSGTRLTVV.

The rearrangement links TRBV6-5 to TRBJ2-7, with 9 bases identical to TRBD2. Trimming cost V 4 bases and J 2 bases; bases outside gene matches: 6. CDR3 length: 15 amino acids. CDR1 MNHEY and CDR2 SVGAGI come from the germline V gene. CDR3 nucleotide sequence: TGTGCCAGCAGTTCCGGGACTAGCCTAACCTACGAGCAGTACTTC. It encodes CASSSGTSLTYEQYF.

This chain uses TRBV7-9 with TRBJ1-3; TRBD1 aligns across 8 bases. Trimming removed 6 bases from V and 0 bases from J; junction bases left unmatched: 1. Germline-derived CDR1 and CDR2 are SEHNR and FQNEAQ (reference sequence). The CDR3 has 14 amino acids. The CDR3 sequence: CASRGTGSGNTIYF. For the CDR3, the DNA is TGTGCCAGCAGGGGGACAGGCTCTGGAAACACCATATATTTT.

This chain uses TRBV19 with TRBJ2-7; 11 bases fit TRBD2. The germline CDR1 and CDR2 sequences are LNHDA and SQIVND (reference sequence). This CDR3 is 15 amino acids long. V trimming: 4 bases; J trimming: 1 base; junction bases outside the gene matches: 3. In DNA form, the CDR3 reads TGTGCCAGTAGTAGCGCTAGCGGGGGGTCCTACGAGCAGTACTTC. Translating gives CASSSASGGSYEQYF.

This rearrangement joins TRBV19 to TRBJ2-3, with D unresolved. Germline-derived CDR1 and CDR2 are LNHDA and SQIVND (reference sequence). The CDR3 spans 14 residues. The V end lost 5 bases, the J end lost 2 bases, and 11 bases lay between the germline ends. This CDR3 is CASSRSLITDTQYF. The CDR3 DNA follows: TGTGCCAGTAGTCGGAGTCTAATCACAGATACGCAGTATTTT.

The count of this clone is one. DNA of the CDR3: TGTGCCAGCAGCTTAGTGTCAGGGGGCTTCGATGAGCAGTTCTTC. Translation: CASSLVSGGFDEQFF. This chain joins TRBV7-8 and TRBJ2-1; 8 nucleotides match TRBD1. The CDR3 runs to 15 residues. The germline V gene encodes CDR1 SGHVS and CDR2 FQNEAQ. V shed 1 base, J shed 8 bases, and the junction held 7 bases outside the gene matches.

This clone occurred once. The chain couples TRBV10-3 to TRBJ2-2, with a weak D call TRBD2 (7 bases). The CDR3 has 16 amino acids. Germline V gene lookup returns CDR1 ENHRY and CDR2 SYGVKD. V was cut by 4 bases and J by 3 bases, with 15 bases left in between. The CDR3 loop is CAISARGDYHTGELFF. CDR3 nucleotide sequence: TGTGCCATCAGTGCGAGGGGGGACTATCACACCGGGGAGCTGTTTTTT.

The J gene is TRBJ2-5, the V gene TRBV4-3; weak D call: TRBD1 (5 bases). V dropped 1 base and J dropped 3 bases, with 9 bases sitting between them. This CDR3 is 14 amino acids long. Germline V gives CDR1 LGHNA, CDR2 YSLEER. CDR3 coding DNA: TGCGCCAGCAGCCAAGGAGGCAGGGAAGAGACCCAGTACTTC. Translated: CASSQGGREETQYF.

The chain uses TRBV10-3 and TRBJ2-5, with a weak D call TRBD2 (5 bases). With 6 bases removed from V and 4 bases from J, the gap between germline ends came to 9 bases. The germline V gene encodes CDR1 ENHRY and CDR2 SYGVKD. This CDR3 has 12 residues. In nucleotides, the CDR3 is TGTGCCATCAGGGAACTAGGAGAGACCCAGTACTTC. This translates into CAIRELGETQYF.

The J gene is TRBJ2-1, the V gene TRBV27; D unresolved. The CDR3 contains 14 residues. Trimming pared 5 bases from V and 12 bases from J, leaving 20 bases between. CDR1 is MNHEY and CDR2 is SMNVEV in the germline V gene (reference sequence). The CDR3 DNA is TGTGCCAGCAGTCCTAGGCCCCCCGAAGTGGGGCAGTTCTTC. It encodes CASSPRPPEVGQFF.

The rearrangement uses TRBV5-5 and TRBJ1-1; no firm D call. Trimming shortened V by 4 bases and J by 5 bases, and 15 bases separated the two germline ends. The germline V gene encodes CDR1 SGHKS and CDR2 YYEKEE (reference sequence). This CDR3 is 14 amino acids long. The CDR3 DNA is TGTGCCAGCAGCCCGACGGGGAGCCTAACTGAAGCTTTCTTT. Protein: CASSPTGSLTEAFF.

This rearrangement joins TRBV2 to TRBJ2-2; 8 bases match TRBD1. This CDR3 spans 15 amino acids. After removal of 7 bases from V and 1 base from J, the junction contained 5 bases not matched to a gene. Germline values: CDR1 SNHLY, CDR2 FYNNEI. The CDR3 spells CASIRGTGNTGELFF. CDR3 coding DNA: TGTGCCAGCATCCGGGGGACAGGGAACACCGGGGAGCTGTTTTTT. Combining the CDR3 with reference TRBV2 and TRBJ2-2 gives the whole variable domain EPEVTQTPSHQVTQMGQEVILRCVPISNHLYFYWYRQILGQKVEFLVSFYNNEISEKSEIFDDQFSVERPDGSNFTLKIRSTKLEDSAMYFCASIRGTGNTGELFFGEGSRLTVL.

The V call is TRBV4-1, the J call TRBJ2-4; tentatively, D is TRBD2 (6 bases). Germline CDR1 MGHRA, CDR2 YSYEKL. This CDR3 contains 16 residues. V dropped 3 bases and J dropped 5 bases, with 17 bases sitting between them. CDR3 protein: CASSQEGLASQNIQYF. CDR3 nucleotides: TGCGCCAGCAGCCAGGAGGGACTCGCTAGCCAAAACATTCAGTACTTC.

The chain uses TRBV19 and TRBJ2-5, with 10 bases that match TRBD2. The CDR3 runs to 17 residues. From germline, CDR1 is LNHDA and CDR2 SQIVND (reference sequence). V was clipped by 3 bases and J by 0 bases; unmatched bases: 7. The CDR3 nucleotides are TGTGCCAGTAGTATCCGGACTAGCGGAATGTACCAAGAGACCCAGTACTTC. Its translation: CASSIRTSGMYQETQYF.

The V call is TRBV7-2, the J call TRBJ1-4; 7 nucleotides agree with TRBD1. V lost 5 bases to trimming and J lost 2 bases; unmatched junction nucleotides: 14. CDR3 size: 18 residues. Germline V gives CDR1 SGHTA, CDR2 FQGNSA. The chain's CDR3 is CASSRQSPGGRTNEKLFF. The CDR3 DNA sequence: TGTGCCAGCAGCCGCCAAAGCCCAGGGGGGCGGACTAATGAAAAACTGTTTTTT.

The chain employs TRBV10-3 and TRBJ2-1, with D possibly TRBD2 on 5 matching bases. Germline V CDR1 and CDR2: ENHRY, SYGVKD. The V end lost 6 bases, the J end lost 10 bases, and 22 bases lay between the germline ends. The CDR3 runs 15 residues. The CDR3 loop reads CAIRGIDGVKREQFF. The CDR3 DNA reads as TGTGCCATCAGGGGGATCGACGGGGTTAAAAGAGAGCAGTTCTTC.

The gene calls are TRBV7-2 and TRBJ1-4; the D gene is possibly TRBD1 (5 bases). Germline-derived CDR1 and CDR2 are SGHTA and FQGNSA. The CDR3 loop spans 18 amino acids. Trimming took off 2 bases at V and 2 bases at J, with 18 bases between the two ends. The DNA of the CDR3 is TGTGCCAGCAGCTTAATTGGGGCAGGGTATTCGACTAATGAAAAACTGTTTTTT. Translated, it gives CASSLIGAGYSTNEKLFF.

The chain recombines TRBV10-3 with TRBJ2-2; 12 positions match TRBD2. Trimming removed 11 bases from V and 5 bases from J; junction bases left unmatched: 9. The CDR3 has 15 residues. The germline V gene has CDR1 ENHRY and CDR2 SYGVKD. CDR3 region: CAASQGLAGTGELFF. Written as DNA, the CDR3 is TGTGCCGCTTCGCAGGGACTAGCGGGTACCGGGGAGCTGTTTTTT.

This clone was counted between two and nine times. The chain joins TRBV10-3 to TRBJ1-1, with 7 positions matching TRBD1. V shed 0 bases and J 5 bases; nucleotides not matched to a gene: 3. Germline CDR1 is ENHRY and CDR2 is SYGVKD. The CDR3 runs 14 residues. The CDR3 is CAISESSGQTEAFF. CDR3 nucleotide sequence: TGTGCCATCAGTGAGTCTTCGGGACAGACTGAAGCTTTCTTT.

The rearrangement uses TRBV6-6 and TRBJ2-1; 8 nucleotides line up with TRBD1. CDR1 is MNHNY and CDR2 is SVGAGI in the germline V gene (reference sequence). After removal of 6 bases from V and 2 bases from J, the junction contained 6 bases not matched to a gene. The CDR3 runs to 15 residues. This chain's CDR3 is CASSPPGGAYNEQFF. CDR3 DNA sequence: TGTGCCAGCAGCCCTCCAGGGGGCGCCTACAATGAGCAGTTCTTC.

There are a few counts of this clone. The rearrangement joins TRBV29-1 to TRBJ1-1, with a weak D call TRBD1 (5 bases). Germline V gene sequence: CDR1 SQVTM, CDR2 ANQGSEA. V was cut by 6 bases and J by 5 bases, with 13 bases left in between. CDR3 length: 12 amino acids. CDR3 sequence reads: CSVMRQSTEAFF. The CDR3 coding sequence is TGCAGCGTGATGAGACAGTCGACTGAAGCTTTCTTT.

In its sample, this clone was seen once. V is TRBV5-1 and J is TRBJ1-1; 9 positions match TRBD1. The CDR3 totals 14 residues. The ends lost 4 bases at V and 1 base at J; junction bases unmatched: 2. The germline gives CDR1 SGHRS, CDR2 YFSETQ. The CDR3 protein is CASSMDRGNTEAFF. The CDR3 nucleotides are TGCGCCAGCAGCATGGACAGGGGGAACACTGAAGCTTTCTTT.

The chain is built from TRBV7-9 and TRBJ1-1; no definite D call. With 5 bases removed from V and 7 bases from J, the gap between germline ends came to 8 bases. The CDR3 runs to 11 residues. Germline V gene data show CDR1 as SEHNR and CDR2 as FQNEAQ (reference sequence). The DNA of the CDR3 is TGTGCCAGCAGCCCGCGGTTTGAAGCTTTCTTT. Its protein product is CASSPRFEAFF.

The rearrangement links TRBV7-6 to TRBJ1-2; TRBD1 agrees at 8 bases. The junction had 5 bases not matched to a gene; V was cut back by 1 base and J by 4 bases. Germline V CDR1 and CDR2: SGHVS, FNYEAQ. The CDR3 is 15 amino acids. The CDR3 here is CASSLGTGTSYGYTF. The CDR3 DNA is TGTGCCAGCAGCTTAGGGACAGGGACGAGCTATGGCTACACCTTC.

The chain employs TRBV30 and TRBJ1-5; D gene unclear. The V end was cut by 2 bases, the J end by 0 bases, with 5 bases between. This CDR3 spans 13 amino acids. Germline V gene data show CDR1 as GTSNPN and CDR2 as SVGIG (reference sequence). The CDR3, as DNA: TGTGCCTGGAGTTCCGTTAGCAATCAGCCCCAGCATTTT. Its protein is CAWSSVSNQPQHF.

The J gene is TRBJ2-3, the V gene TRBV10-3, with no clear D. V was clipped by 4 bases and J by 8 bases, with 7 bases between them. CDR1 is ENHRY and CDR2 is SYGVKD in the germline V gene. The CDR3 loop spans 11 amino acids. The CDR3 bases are TGTGCCATCAGTGCCCTTTCTACGCAGTATTTT. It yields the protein CAISALSTQYF.